This T cell receptor beta chain was sequenced for a study of glioma-infiltrating T cells after dendritic cell vaccination. General study results and limits: Complete blood and tumor specimen sets were limited to few patients.

Noted time point: after dendritic cell vaccination, including at tumor progression/relapse. The data were produced by immunoSEQ multiplex PCR, yet TCRdb's version contains in-frame clones alone and is incomplete. This sample has 99,000 or so clones, with 80% found just once. Note on this clone: Its antigen is not known.

This CDR3 is 13 amino acids long. The germline CDR1 and CDR2 sequences are SGDLS and YYNGEE. Deletions cut 5 bases from V and 3 bases from J, with 12 bases between. Specimen: blood, collected after dendritic cell vaccination. V gene TRBV9 combines with J gene TRBJ2-7; TRBD2 might be the D (5 bases). This receptor was taken from a human donor with glioblastoma. The CDR3 region has the DNA TGTGCCAGCAGTTGGGCCAGCGGCTACGAGCAGTACTTC. This codes for CASSWASGYEQYF.